This entry features one TCR beta chain sequence. These data originate in a study of blood T cell repertoires in COVID-19. Study overall: The samples span acute and convalescent COVID-19 from the United States, Italy and Spain. PBMCs, B-cell-depleted T cells, or T cells provided the cDNA or gDNA that made up the material.

Sequenced by immunoSEQ multiplex PCR; TCRdb stores in-frame clones only, minus some. Of a few hundred thousand clones listed, about 80% were seen once; the top ten hold more than 0.85%. The sequence was obtained from a human donor with acute or convalescent COVID-19. The donor label of this sample is uncertain. The source material was peripheral blood.

The CDR3 loop is CASSGGSGANVLTF. The DNA of the CDR3 is TGTGCCAGCAGTGGAGGGTCTGGGGCCAACGTCCTGACTTTC. This sequence joins TRBV2 and TRBJ2-6; perhaps TRBD2 as D (5 bases). V was cut by 4 bases and J by 1 base, with 5 bases left in between. Germline V gene data show CDR1 as SNHLY and CDR2 as FYNNEI. CDR3 length: 14 residues.